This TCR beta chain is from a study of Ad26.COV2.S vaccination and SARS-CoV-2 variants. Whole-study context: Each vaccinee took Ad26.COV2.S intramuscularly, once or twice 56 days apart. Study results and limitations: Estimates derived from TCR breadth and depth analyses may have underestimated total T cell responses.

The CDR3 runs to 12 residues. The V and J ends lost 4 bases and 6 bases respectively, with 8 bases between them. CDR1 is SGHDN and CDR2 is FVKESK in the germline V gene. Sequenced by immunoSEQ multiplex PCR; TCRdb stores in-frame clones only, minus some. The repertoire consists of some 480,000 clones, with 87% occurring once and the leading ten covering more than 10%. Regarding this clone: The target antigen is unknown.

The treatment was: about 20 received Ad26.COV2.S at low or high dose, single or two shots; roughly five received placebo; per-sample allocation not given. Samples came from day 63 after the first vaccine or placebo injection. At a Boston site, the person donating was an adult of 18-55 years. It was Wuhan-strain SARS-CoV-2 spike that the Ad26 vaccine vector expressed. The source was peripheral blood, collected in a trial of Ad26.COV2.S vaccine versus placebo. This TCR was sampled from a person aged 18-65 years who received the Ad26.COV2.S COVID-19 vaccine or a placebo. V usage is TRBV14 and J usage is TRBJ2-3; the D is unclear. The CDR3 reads CASSPSFDTQYF. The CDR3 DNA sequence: TGTGCCAGCAGCCCGAGTTTTGATACGCAGTATTTT. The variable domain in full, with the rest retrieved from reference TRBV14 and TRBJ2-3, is EAGVTQFPSHSVIEKGQTVTLRCDPISGHDNLYWYRRVMGKEIKFLLHFVKESKQDESGMPNNRFLAERTGGTYSTLKVQPAELEDSGVYFCASSPSFDTQYFGPGTRLTVL.